This T cell receptor (beta chain) is from a study of neurological immune-mediated disorders. Points from the study as a whole: TCR-beta repertoires seemed private in all groups, with no expanded CDR3 amino acid sequences shared.

Synthesis of cDNA was carried out by template-switch 5'RACE. The reaction used 10-nucleotide random UMIs. TCRdb reprocessed the 5' RACE reads with MiXCR, giving one entry per CDR3 protein. This sample has roughly 39,000 distinct CDR3 sequences; 4% to 5.5% occur once, and the top ten carry about 10%. In Maryland, USA, blood bank volunteers were the healthy controls. For sorted libraries, the input was 850,000 to 1,000,000 CD4+ or CD8+ T cells. Germline-derived CDR1 and CDR2 are MNHEY and SVGEGT. The ends were cut back, 0 bases at V and 1 base at J, with 9 bases in the middle. The CDR3 runs 15 residues. In its sample, this clonotype was seen many times. Its antigen is undetermined.

This chain uses TRBV6-2 or TRBV6-3 with TRBJ1-1, with unresolved D. This TCR was sampled from a man aged 18-30 years in good health. Sequencing was performed on CD4+ T cells from blood. CDR3 residues: CASSYSSRSNTEAFF. CDR3 sequence (DNA): TGTGCCAGCAGTTACTCGTCACGATCGAACACTGAAGCTTTCTTT.